This TCR beta chain was recovered during a study of cytotoxic CD8 clonotypes in ibrutinib-treated CLL (dated by TCRdb to about 2021). At the level of the whole study: In this cohort, about 16 patients were treatment-naive and under 13 were relapsed/refractory, while around 18 had unmutated IGHV. An average of about 250,000 productive templates and tens of thousands of productive rearrangements was obtained per sample. Samples at response were collected after a median of roughly 13 months of treatment, with a range of about 6 to 40 months. Partial responses were observed in around 25 patients and complete responses in 2; after a median follow-up of 68 months, remission was maintained in approximately 14 patients and progression was observed in 12. Of the approximately 87 participants in the trial, about 25 had longitudinal samples available. Cryopreserved peripheral blood mononuclear cells were obtained before treatment, at response, and at either sustained remission or disease progression. Patients were still on ibrutinib when every remission and progressive disease sample was collected. Results and caveats for the whole study, not just this receptor: Public clonotypes were rare and either shrank or stayed stable during treatment, and the rise in clonality at ibrutinib response reflected expansion of private clonotypes. Baseline clonality was found to be higher than that of age-matched healthy donors and was strongly correlated with circulating CD8+ T-cell counts. An increase in clonality was observed at ibrutinib response, with clonality remaining stable during sustained remission and falling back toward baseline at progression. Sampling times were not matched between patients in sustained remission and patients whose disease was progressing, and lymph node repertoires were not examined.

Unmatched junction bases come to 6, with V trimmed by 9 bases and J by 4 bases. The germline V gene gives CDR1 as MDHEN and CDR2 as SYDVKM. Measured from the cysteine to the phenylalanine, the CDR3 is 13 residues long. Just the 39-base CDR3 DNA is kept, in frame starting at base 1. As for this clone: The target of this receptor is not known. No much larger clone is present one base from it, and per-base qualities are unavailable.

The time point tag for this specimen amounts to: about eleven months on ibrutinib. For TCR beta library preparation, 1.5 to 2 micrograms of genomic DNA were isolated from cryopreserved PBMCs. Longitudinal blood samples from CLL patients receiving ibrutinib monotherapy were subjected to high-throughput TCR beta sequencing. The patients took part in an open-label, single-center phase 2 trial of ibrutinib monotherapy. A MiSeq instrument was used for deep resolution sequencing, which targeted depths ranging from 1 in 1 million up to 1 in 200,000 T cells, with coverage averaging 10x for each clonotype. The immunoSEQ hsTCRB Kit was used to generate the TCR beta libraries. For the original study's pipeline: ImmunoSEQ Data Assistant and ImmunoSEQ Analyzer were used for data analysis, and V, D and J genes were assigned according to IMGT definitions. Clonality, which ranges from 0 to 1, was calculated as one minus the normalized Shannon entropy of productive rearrangement frequencies. Only overrepresented clonotypes making up at least 0.05% of each patient's repertoire were included in the public clonotype analysis. About a dozen age-matched healthy donor repertoires from immuneACCESS served as clonality controls. TCRdb's version of the immuneACCESS table is confined to in-frame rearrangements and falls short of the full clone set. An unresolved V gene accounts for under half of the shortfall where checked; the remainder is of unknown origin. The V and J calls and clone size come from that table; D and trimming were worked out from the DNA. The sample has tens of thousands of clones on record, roughly 70% of them singletons. The ten largest clones add up to 40% to 45% of the sample.

This material consisted of PBMCs, taken after 12 months of ibrutinib treatment. The V and J genes are TRBV28 and TRBJ2-1, with 7 middle bases fitting TRBD2. The receptor was isolated from a human donor with chronic lymphocytic leukemia. The DNA sequence reads TGTGCCAGTAAGCGGGGCGGGTACAATGAGCAGTTCTTC. Protein translation: CASKRGGYNEQFF.